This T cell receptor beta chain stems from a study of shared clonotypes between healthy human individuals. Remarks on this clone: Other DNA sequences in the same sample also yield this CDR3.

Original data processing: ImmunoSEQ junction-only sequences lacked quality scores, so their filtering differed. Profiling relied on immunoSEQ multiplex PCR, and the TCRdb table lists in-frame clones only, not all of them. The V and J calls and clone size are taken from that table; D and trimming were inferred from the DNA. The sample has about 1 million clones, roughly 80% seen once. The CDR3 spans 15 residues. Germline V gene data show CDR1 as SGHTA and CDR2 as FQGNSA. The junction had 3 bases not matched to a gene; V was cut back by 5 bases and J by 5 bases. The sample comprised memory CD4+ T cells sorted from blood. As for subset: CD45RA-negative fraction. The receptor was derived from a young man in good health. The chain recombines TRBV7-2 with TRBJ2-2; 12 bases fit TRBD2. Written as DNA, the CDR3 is TGTGCCAGCAGCGCTGGACTAGCGGGAACCGGGGAGCTGTTTTTT. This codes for CASSAGLAGTGELFF. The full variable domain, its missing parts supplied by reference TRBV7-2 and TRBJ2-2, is GAGVSQSPSNKVTEKGKDVELRCDPISGHTALYWYRQSLGQGLEFLIYFQGNSAPDKSGLPSDRFSAERTGGSVSTLTIQRTQQEDSAVYLCASSAGLAGTGELFFGEGSRLTVL.